This is a list of T cell receptor beta chains from one sample in a study of shared clonotypes between healthy human individuals. Assay: immunoSEQ multiplex PCR; the TCRdb copy retains only in-frame clones and omits some. The sample lists roughly 1,600,000 clones; around 98.5% were seen once. Source material: naive CD4+ T cells sorted from blood. These receptors all stem from a man younger than 45 in good health. The CDR3 runs from the conserved cysteine through the conserved F or W. A D gene is named only where the DNA matches it firmly. Clone sizes are given selectively: once, few, many, or a class where the clone is expanded.

TRBJ2-7	once	NA	TRBV18	TGTGCCAGCTCACCAGCGGGCCGCTATGAGGACGAGCAGTACTTC	CASSPAGRYEDEQYF
TRBJ2-2	NA	TRBD1	TRBV11-2	TGTGCCAGCAGCTTAGCGGACAGGGTCGCCGGGGAGCTGTTTTTT	CASSLADRVAGELFF
TRBJ1-2	NA	NA	TRBV19	TGTGCCAGTAGTAAAGGGCTCTATGGCTACACCTTC	CASSKGLYGYTF
TRBJ2-7	NA	NA	TRBV5-1	TGCGCCAGCCGCTCTGAGCCGACCTACGAGCAGTACTTC	CASRSEPTYEQYF
TRBJ2-7	once	NA	TRBV11-2	TGTGCCAGCAGCGATCTCAGGGGAACGGGCGAGCAGTACTTC	CASSDLRGTGEQYF
TRBJ2-7	NA	TRBD1	TRBV28	TGTGCCAGCAGTTTATTCAAAGGGAACAGGGGCTACGAGCAGTACTTC	CASSLFKGNRGYEQYF
TRBJ2-5	NA	TRBD2	TRBV10-2	TGCGCCAGCAGTGTTACTAGCGCCTCCCAAGAGACCCAGTACTTC	CASSVTSASQETQYF
TRBJ2-1	NA	TRBD1	TRBV11-2	TGTGCGACGGGGACAGGGGTTAACTTAGATTACAATGAGCAGTTCTTC	CATGTGVNLDYNEQFF
TRBJ2-7	NA	TRBD2	TRBV29-1	TGCAGCGTTGGACTAGCGGGCGTCTACGAGCAGTACTTC	CSVGLAGVYEQYF
TRBJ2-3	NA	TRBD2	TRBV5-6	TGTGCCAGCAGCAGGGGACTAGCGGGCACAGATACGCAGTATTTT	CASSRGLAGTDTQYF
TRBJ2-5	NA	NA	TRBV5-4	TGTGCCAGCAGCTTTGCCCCCCGCGAGACCCAGTACTTC	CASSFAPRETQYF
TRBJ2-7	NA	NA	TRBV5-1	TGCGCCAGCAGCTCCCGAACAAGCGACAGGTTCGGGTACGAGCAGTACTTC	CASSSRTSDRFGYEQYF
TRBJ2-1	NA	NA	TRBV28	TGTGCCAGCAGCCATAGGGGGGCAGTTCTCCGGAATGAGCAGTTCTTC	CASSHRGAVLRNEQFF